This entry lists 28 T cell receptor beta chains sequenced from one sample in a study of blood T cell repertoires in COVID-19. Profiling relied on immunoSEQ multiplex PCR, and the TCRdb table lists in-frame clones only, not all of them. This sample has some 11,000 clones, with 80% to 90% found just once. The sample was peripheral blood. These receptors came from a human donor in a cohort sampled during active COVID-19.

CDR3 coding DNA: TGTGCCAGCACCCAGGGACAGGGGGCGATTGGGACCCAGTACTTC. This sequence encodes CASTQGQGAIGTQYF. The rearrangement links TRBV5-4 to TRBJ2-5; 12 bases match TRBD1. Germline CDR1 reads SGHNT; CDR2 reads YYREEE (reference sequence). Germline trimming cut 6 bases from V and 7 bases from J; bases unmatched to any gene: 10. The CDR3 runs 15 residues.

The CDR3 here is CASSLDRGRGETQYF. CDR3 DNA sequence: TGTGCCAGCAGCCTGGACAGGGGGCGAGGAGAGACCCAGTACTTC. The V call is TRBV7-2, the J call TRBJ2-5, with 11 bases that match TRBD1. The CDR3 extends over 15 amino acids. Germline lookup yields CDR1 SGHTA and CDR2 FQGNSA. V trimming: 5 bases; J trimming: 4 bases; junction bases outside the gene matches: 6. Combining the CDR3 with reference TRBV7-2 and TRBJ2-5 gives the whole variable domain GAGVSQSPSNKVTEKGKDVELRCDPISGHTALYWYRQSLGQGLEFLIYFQGNSAPDKSGLPSDRFSAERTGGSVSTLTIQRTQQEDSAVYLCASSLDRGRGETQYFGPGTRLLVL.

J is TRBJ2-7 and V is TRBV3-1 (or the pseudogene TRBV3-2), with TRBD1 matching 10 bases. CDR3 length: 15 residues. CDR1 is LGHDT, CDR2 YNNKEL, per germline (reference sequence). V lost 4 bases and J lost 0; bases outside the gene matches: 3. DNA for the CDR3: TGTGCCAGCAGCCGAGACAGGGGGCTCTCCTACGAGCAGTACTTC. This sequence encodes CASSRDRGLSYEQYF.

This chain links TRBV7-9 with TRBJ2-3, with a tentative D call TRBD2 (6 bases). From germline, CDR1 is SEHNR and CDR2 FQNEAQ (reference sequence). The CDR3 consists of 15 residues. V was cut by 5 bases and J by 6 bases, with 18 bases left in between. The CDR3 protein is CASSPWQARGDTQYF. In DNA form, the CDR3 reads TGTGCCAGCAGCCCCTGGCAGGCCCGGGGGGATACGCAGTATTTT.

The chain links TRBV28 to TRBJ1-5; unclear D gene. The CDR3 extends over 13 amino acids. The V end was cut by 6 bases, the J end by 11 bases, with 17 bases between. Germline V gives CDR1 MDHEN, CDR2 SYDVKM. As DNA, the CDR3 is TGTGCCAGCAGGGCCCCCTCGTTCACGTCCCAGCATTTT. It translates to CASRAPSFTSQHF.

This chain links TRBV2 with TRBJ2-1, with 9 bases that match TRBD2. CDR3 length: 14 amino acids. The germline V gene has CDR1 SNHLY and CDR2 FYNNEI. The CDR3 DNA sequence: TGTGCTAGCGGGAGAGCTAGCTCCTACAATGAGCAGTTCTTC. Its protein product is CASGRASSYNEQFF.

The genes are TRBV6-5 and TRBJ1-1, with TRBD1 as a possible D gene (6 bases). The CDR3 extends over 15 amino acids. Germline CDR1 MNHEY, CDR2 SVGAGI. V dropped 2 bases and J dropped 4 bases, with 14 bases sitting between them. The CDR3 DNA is TGTGCCAGCAGTTACCTGACAGGCAGGGTCACTGAAGCTTTCTTT. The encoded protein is CASSYLTGRVTEAFF.

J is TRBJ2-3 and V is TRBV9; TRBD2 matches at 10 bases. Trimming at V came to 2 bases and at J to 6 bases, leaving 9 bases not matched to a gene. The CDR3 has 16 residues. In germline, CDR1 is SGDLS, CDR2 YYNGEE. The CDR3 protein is CASSVPLAGSTDTQYF. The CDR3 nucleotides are TGTGCCAGCAGCGTTCCACTAGCGGGAAGTACGGATACGCAGTATTTT.

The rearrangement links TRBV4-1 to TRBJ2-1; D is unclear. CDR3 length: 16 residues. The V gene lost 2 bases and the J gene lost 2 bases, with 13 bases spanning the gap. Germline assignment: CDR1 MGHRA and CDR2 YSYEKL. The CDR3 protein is CASSQPPTATYNEQFF. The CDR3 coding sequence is TGCGCCAGCAGCCAACCCCCCACTGCTACCTACAATGAGCAGTTCTTC.

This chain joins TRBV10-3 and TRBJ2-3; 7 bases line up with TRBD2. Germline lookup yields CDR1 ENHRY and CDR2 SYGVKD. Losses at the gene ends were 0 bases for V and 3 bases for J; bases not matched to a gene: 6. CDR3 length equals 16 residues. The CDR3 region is CAISESSGEGTDTQYF. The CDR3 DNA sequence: TGTGCCATCAGTGAGTCGAGCGGGGAGGGAACAGATACGCAGTATTTT.

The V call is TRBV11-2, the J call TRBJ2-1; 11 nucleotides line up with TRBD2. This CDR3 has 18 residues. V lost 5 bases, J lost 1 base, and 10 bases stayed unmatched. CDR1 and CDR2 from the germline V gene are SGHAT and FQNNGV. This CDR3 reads CASSRSTTSGVSYNEQFF. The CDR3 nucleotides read TGTGCCAGCAGCCGAAGCACGACTAGCGGGGTATCCTACAATGAGCAGTTCTTC.

CDR3 loop: CASSQRSRTGGGELFF. In DNA form, the CDR3 reads TGCGCCAGCAGCCAACGAAGCAGGACAGGGGGAGGGGAGCTGTTTTTT. The chain links TRBV4-1 to TRBJ2-2, with 10 positions matching TRBD1. J lost 8 bases, V lost 2 bases, and 8 bases had no gene match. Germline V lookup: CDR1 MGHRA, CDR2 YSYEKL. There are 16 residues in the CDR3.

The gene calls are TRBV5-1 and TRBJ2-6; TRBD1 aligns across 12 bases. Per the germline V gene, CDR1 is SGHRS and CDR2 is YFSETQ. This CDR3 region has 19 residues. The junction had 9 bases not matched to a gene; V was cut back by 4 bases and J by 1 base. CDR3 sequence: CASSNRPGQGASGANVLTF. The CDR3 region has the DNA TGCGCCAGCAGCAATCGACCGGGACAGGGGGCATCTGGGGCCAACGTCCTGACTTTC.

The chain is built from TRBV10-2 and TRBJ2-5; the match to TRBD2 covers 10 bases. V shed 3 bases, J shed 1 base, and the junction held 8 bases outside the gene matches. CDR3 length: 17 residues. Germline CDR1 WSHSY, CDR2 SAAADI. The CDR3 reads CASSEPLLAGIQETQYF. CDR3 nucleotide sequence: TGCGCCAGCAGTGAACCCCTACTAGCGGGGATCCAAGAGACCCAGTACTTC.

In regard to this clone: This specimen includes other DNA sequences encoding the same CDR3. The CDR3: CASSLASGNTGELFF. The CDR3 coding sequence is TGTGCCAGCAGCTTGGCGTCAGGGAACACCGGGGAGCTGTTTTTT. The chain has TRBV5-6 and TRBJ2-2; D gene unclear. Trimming removed 0 bases from V and 1 base from J, with 7 bases in between. There are 15 residues in the CDR3. The V gene's germline CDR1 is SGHDT and CDR2 YYEEEE.

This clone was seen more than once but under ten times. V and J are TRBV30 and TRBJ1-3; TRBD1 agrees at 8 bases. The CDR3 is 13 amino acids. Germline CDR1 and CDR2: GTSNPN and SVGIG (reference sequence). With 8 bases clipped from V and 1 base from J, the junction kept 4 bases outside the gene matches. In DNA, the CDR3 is TGTGCCATTGACAGGGGTTCTGGAAACACCATATATTTT. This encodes CAIDRGSGNTIYF. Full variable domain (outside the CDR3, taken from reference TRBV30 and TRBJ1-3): SQTIHQWPATLVQPVGSPLSLECTVEGTSNPNLYWYRQAAGRGLQLLFYSVGIGQISSEVPQNLSASRPQDRQFILSSKKLLLSDSGFYLCAIDRGSGNTIYFGEGSWLTVV.

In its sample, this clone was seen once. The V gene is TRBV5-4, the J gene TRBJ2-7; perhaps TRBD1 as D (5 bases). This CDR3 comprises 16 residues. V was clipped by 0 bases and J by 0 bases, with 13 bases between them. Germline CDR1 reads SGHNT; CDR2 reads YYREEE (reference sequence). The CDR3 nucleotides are TGTGCCAGCAGCTTGGGCAGGGCTCAAAGCTCCTACGAGCAGTACTTC. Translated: CASSLGRAQSSYEQYF.

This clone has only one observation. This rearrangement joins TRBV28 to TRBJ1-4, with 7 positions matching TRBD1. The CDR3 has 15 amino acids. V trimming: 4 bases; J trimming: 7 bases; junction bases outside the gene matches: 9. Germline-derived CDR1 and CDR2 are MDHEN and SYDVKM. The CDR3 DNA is TGTGCCAGCAGTTCCTACGACAGGGCGGGTGAAAAACTGTTTTTT. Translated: CASSSYDRAGEKLFF.

Written as DNA, the CDR3 is TGTGCCAGCAGCCCCACCGGGGGGCTGCGGGAAAAACTGTTTTTT. Residues: CASSPTGGLREKLFF. V is TRBV7-9 and J is TRBJ1-4, with D possibly matching TRBD1 (6 bases). This CDR3 contains 15 residues. Germline CDR1 SEHNR, CDR2 FQNEAQ (reference sequence). V was pared by 5 bases and J by 8 bases, with 18 bases between.

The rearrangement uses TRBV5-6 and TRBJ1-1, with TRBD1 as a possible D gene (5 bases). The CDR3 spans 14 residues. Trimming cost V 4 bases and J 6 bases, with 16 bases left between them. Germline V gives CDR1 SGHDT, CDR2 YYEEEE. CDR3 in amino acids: CASSNWEGIPEAFF. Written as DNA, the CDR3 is TGTGCCAGCAGCAATTGGGAGGGGATCCCTGAAGCTTTCTTT.

The CDR3 coding sequence is TGTGCCAGCAGCGCTCCCAGGGGGCTAAGCACAGATACGCAGTATTTT. Protein product: CASSAPRGLSTDTQYF. This chain uses TRBV7-9 with TRBJ2-3; 8 nucleotides match TRBD1. Trimming took 5 bases from V and 0 from J; bases not matched to a gene: 7. The CDR3 extends over 16 amino acids. Per the germline V gene, CDR1 is SEHNR and CDR2 is FQNEAQ (reference sequence).

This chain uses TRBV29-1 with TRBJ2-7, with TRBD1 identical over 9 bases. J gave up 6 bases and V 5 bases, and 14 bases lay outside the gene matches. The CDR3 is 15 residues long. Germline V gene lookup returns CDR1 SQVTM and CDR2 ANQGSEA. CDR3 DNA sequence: TGCAGCGTTTCCCAAAGTGGGACAGGGTTGGGCGAGCAGTACTTC. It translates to CSVSQSGTGLGEQYF.

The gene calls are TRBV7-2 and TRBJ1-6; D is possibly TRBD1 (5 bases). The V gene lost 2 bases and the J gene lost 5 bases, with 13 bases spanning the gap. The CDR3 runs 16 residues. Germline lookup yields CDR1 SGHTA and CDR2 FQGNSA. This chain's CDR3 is CASSLNPRQNNSPLHF. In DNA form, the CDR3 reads TGTGCCAGCAGCTTAAACCCTCGACAGAATAATTCACCCCTCCACTTT.

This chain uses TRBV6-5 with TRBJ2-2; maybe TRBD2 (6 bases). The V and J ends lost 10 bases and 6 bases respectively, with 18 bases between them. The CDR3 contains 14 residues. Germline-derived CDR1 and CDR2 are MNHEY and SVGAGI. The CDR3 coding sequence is TGTGCCACCACTCCCGGGGGTGGGGCCGGGGAGCTGTTTTTT. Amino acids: CATTPGGGAGELFF.

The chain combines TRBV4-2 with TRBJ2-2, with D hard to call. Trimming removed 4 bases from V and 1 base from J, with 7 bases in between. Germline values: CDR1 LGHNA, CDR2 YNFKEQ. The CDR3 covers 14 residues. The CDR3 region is CASSPPQNTGELFF. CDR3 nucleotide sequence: TGTGCCAGCAGCCCGCCACAGAACACCGGGGAGCTGTTTTTT.

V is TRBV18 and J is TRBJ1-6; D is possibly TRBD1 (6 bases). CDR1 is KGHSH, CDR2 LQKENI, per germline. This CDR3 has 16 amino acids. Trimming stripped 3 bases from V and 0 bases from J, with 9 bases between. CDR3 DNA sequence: TGTGCCAGCTCACCCACAGGGAGCTCCTATAATTCACCCCTCCACTTT. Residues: CASSPTGSSYNSPLHF.

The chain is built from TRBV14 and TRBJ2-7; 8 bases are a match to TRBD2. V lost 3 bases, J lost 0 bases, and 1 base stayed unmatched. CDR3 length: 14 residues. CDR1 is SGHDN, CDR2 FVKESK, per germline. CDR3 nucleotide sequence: TGTGCCAGCAGCCAGACTAGCGTCTCCTACGAGCAGTACTTC. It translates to CASSQTSVSYEQYF.

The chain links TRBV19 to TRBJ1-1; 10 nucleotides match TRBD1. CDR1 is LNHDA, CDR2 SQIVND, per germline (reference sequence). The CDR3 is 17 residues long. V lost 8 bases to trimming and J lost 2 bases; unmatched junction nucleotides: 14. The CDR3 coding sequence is TGTGCCAGTCGGTGGTCAGGACAGGGGGTTTTTAACACTGAAGCTTTCTTT. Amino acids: CASRWSGQGVFNTEAFF. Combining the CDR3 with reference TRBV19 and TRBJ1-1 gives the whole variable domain DGGITQSPKYLFRKEGQNVTLSCEQNLNHDAMYWYRQDPGQGLRLIYYSQIVNDFQKGDIAEGYSVSREKKESFPLTVTSAQKNPTAFYLCASRWSGQGVFNTEAFFGQGTRLTVV.